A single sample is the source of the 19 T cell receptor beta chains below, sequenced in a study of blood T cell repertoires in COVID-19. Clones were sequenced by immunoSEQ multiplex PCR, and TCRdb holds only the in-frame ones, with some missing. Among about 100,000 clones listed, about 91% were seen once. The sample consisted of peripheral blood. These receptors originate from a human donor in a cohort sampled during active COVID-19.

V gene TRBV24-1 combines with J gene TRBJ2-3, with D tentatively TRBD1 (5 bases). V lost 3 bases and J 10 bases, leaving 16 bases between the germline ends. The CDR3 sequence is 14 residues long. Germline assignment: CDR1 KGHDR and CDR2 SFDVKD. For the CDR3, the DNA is TGTGCCACCAGTGATGCCCTCCCAGGGAAGGCGCAGTATTTT. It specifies CATSDALPGKAQYF.

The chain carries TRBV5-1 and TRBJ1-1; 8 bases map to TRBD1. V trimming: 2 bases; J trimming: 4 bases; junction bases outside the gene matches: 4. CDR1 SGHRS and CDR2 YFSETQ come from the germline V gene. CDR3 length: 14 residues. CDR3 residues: CASSLQGVGTEAFF. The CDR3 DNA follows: TGCGCCAGCAGCTTACAGGGGGTAGGCACTGAAGCTTTCTTT.

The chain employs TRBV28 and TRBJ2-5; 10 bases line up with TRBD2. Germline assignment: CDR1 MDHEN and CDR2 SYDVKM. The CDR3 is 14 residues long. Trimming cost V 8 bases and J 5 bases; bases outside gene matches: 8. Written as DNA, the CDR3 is TGTGCCAGCGCTCCGGGACTAGCGTTGGAGACCCAGTACTTC. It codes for CASAPGLALETQYF.

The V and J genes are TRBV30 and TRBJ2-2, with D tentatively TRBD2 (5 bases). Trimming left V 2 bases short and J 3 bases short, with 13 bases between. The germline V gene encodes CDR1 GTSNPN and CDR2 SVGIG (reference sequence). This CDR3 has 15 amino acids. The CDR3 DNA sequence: TGTGCCTGGAGTCTCCGGACTCCCGACACCGGGGAGCTGTTTTTT. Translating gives CAWSLRTPDTGELFF. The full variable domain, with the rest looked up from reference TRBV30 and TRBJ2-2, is SQTIHQWPATLVQPVGSPLSLECTVEGTSNPNLYWYRQAAGRGLQLLFYSVGIGQISSEVPQNLSASRPQDRQFILSSKKLLLSDSGFYLCAWSLRTPDTGELFFGEGSRLTVL.

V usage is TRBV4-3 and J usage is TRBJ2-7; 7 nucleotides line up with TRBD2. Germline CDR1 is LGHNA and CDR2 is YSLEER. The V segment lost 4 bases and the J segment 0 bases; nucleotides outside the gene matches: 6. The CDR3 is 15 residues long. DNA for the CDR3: TGCGCCAGCAGCCTCTCGCTAGCGGCCTCCTACGAGCAGTACTTC. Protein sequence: CASSLSLAASYEQYF.

The CDR3 DNA reads TGTGCCAGCTCACCACTCAAGACAGGGGGTAATACTGAAGCTTTCTTT. It codes for CASSPLKTGGNTEAFF. The chain combines TRBV18 with TRBJ1-1; 9 positions match TRBD1. In germline, CDR1 is KGHSH, CDR2 LQKENI. CDR3 length: 16 residues. J lost 5 bases, V lost 1 base, and 8 bases had no gene match.

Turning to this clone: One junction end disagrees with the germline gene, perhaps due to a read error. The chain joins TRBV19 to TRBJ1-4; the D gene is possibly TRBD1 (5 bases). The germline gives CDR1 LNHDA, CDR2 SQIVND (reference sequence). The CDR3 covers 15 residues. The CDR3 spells CASTPEGPGRERLFF. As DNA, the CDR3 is TGTGCCAGTACTCCCGAGGGGCCCGGGAGGGAAAGACTGTTTTTT.

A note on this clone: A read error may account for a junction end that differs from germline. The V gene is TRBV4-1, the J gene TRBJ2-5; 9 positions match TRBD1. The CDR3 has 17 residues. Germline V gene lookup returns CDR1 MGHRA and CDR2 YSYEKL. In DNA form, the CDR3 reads TGCGCCTGCAGCCAGCTTTACCCCGGGACAGGGCAAGAGACCCAGTACTTC. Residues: CACSQLYPGTGQETQYF.

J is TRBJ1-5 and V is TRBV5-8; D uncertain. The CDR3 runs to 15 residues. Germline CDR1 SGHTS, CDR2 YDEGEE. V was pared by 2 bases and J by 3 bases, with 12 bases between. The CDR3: CASSLLGNSNQPQHF. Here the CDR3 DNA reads TGTGCCAGCAGCTTACTAGGAAACTCCAATCAGCCCCAGCATTTT.

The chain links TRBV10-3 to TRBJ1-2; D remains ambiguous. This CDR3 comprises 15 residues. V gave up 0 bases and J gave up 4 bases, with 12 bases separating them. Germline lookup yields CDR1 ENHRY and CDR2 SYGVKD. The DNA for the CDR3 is TGTGCCATCAGTGAGTCTGTGGCGGACTTCTATGGCTACACCTTC. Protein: CAISESVADFYGYTF.

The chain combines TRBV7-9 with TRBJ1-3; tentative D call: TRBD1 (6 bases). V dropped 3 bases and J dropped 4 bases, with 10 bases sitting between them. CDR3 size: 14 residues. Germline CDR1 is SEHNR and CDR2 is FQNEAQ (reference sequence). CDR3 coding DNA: TGTGCCAGCAGCTTGGCAGGGACAGGAAACACCATATATTTT. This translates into CASSLAGTGNTIYF.

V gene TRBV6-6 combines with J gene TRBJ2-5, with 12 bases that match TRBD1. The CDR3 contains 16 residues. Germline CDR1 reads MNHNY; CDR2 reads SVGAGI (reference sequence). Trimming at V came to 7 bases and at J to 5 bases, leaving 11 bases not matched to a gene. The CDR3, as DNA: TGTGCCAGCACCTCGTCCGGGACAGGGGGCGCGGAGACCCAGTACTTC. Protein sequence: CASTSSGTGGAETQYF.

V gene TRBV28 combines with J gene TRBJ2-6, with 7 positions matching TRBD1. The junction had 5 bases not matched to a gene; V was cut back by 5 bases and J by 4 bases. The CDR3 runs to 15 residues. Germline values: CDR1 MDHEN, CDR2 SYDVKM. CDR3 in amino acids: CASSPTGVGANVLTF. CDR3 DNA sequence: TGTGCCAGCAGTCCCACAGGGGTAGGGGCCAACGTCCTGACTTTC.

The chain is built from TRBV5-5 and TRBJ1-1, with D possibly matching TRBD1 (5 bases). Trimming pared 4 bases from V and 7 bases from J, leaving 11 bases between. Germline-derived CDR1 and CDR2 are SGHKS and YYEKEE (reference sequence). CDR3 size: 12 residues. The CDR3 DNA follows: TGTGCCAGCAGCCCGGAGGGGTTTGAAGCTTTCTTT. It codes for CASSPEGFEAFF.

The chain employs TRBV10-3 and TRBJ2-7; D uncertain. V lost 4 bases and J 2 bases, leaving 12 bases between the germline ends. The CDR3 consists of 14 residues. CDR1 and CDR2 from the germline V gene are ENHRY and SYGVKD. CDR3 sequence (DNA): TGTGCCATCAGTGGAGAGGATGCGGCCTACGAGCAGTACTTC. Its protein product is CAISGEDAAYEQYF.

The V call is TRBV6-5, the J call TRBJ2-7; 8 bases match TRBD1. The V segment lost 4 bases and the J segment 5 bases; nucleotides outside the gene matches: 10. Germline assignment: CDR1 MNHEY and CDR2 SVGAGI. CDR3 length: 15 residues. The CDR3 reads CASSFRDRGRHEQYF. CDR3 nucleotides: TGTGCCAGCAGTTTTCGAGACAGGGGTAGGCACGAGCAGTACTTC.

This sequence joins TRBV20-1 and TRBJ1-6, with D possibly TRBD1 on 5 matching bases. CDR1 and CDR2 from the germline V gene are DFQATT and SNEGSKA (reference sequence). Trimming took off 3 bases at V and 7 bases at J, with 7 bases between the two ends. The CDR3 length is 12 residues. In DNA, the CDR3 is TGCAGTGCTAGTGCAGGGAATTCACCCCTCCACTTT. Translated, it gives CSASAGNSPLHF.

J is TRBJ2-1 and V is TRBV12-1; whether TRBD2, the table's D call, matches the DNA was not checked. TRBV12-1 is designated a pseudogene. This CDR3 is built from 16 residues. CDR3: CASSPFRLAGLNEQFF. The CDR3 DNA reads TGTGCCAGCAGCCCCTTCAGACTAGCGGGGTTGAATGAGCAGTTCTTC.

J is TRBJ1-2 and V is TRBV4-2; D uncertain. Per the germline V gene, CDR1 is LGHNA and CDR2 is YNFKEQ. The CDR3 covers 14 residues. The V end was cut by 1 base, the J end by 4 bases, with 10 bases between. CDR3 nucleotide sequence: TGTGCCAGCAGCCAAGGAACTTCGGGCTATGGCTACACCTTC. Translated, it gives CASSQGTSGYGYTF.